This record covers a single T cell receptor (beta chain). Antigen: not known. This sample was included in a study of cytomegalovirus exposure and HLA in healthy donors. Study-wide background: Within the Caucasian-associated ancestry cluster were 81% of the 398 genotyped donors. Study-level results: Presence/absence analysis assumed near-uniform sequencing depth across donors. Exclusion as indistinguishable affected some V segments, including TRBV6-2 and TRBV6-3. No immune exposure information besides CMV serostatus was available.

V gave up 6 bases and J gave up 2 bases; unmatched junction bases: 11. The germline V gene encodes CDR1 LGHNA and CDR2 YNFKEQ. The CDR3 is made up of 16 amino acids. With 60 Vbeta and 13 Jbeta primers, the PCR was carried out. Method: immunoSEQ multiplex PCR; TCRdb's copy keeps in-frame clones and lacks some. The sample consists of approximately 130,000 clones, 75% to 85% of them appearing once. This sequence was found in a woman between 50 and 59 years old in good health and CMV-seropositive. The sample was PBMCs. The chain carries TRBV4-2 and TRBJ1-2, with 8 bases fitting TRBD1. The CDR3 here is CASSRMDREINYGYTF. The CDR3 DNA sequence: TGTGCCAGCAGTCGCATGGACAGGGAAATAAACTATGGCTACACCTTC.